A single sample gave rise to the 8 T cell receptor beta chains below, sequenced in a study of neurological immune-mediated disorders. TCRdb reprocessed the 5' RACE reads with MiXCR, giving one entry per CDR3 protein. The sample holds over 40,000 distinct CDR3 sequences; nearly 6.5% are singletons and the top ten take 0.55% to 0.65%. The sample taken for sequencing was CD4+ T cells from blood. The source is a woman aged 35 to 49 in good health.

This clonotype appeared many times. The genes are TRBV5-1 and TRBJ1-6, with D uncertain. Trimming left V 0 bases short and J 12 bases short, with 7 bases between. The CDR3 has 12 amino acids. CDR1 is SGHRS, CDR2 YFSETQ, per germline. The CDR3 region is CASSLDSRPLHF. In DNA, the CDR3 is TGCGCCAGCAGCTTGGATAGCAGACCCCTCCACTTT. Variable domain in full (rest from reference TRBV5-1 and TRBJ1-6): KAGVTQTPRYLIKTRGQQVTLSCSPISGHRSVSWYQQTPGQGLQFLFEYFSETQRNKGNFPGRFSGRQFSNSRSEMNVSTLELGDSALYLCASSLDSRPLHFGNGTRLTVT.

This clonotype was seen at least ten times. This chain joins TRBV20-1 and TRBJ2-7; weak D call: TRBD2 (5 bases). CDR3 size: 12 residues. Trimming took off 5 bases at V and 3 bases at J, with 11 bases between the two ends. CDR1 DFQATT and CDR2 SNEGSKA come from the germline V gene (reference sequence). The DNA for the CDR3 is TGCAGTGCTGCCCCGGACTTCTACGAGCAGTACTTC. Residues: CSAAPDFYEQYF.

This clonotype was counted ten times or more. This chain connects TRBV12-3 or TRBV12-4 to TRBJ1-5; 7 bases align to TRBD1. The CDR3 extends over 14 amino acids. V gave up 5 bases and J gave up 5 bases; unmatched junction bases: 6. CDR3 sequence reads: CASSADRTDQPQHF. CDR3 DNA: TGTGCCAGCAGTGCGGACAGGACGGATCAGCCCCAGCATTTT.

This clonotype was seen ten or more times. The chain employs TRBV20-1 and TRBJ2-7; 11 bases are a match to TRBD2. CDR3 size: 12 residues. Germline V lookup: CDR1 DFQATT, CDR2 SNEGSKA (reference sequence). Trimming cost V 7 bases and J 6 bases; bases outside gene matches: 5. CDR3 amino acids: CSEKGLAGEQYF. In DNA form, the CDR3 reads TGCAGTGAGAAAGGACTAGCGGGCGAGCAGTACTTC.

In this sample, this clonotype turned up many times. This chain connects TRBV29-1 to TRBJ1-1; the match to TRBD1 covers 9 bases. Germline trimming cut 6 bases from V and 5 bases from J; bases unmatched to any gene: 13. The CDR3 loop spans 15 amino acids. Looked up from germline, CDR1 is SQVTM and CDR2 is ANQGSEA. The CDR3 DNA sequence: TGCAGCGTCCGTCGGACAGGGGCCACCGGGACTGAAGCTTTCTTT. Translating it yields CSVRRTGATGTEAFF.

A word on this clonotype: A read error may account for a junction end that differs from germline. The chain recombines TRBV7-2 with TRBJ1-2; D is perhaps TRBD1 (6 bases). Germline V gene data show CDR1 as SGHTA and CDR2 as FQGNSA. The CDR3 is made up of 13 amino acids. Here the CDR3 reads CASILDRNYGYTF. CDR3 bases: TGTGCCAGCATCTTAGACAGGAACTATGGCTACACCTTC.

This clonotype was counted many times. The rearrangement uses TRBV28 and TRBJ1-5, with D uncertain. The V gene's germline CDR1 is MDHEN and CDR2 SYDVKM. V lost 10 bases and J lost 7, with 14 bases in between. The CDR3 extends over 12 amino acids. CDR3 amino acids: CATKTGRQPQHF. The CDR3 DNA follows: TGTGCCACCAAAACCGGGAGGCAGCCCCAGCATTTT. Full variable domain (outside the CDR3, taken from reference TRBV28 and TRBJ1-5): DVKVTQSSRYLVKRTGEKVFLECVQDMDHENMFWYRQDPGLGLRLIYFSYDVKMKEKGDIPEGYSVSREKKERFSLILESASTNQTSMYLCATKTGRQPQHFGDGTRLSIL.

This clonotype was recorded at least ten times. J is TRBJ2-1 and V is TRBV20-1, with TRBD2 matching 12 bases. The J segment lost 4 bases and the V segment lost 0 bases, leaving 7 bases of the junction unmatched. The CDR3 contains 17 residues. Germline V lookup: CDR1 DFQATT, CDR2 SNEGSKA (reference sequence). Here the CDR3 DNA reads TGCAGTGCTAGAGACCCACTAGCGGGAGGAAGGTACAATGAGCAGTTCTTC. It is translated as CSARDPLAGGRYNEQFF.